One and the same sample provided the 2 T cell receptor beta chains below, sequenced in a study of Graves' ophthalmopathy and Graves' hyperthyroidism. The authors amplified TCR beta CDR3 regions from RNA transcripts. Investigators did first-round RT-PCR with HTBI primers, then second-round multiplex PCR. TCRdb processed the multiplex PCR reads anew with MiXCR; each CDR3 protein has one entry. The sample contains nearly 400,000 distinct CDR3 sequences, roughly 18% of which appear only once. Specimen: peripheral blood. These receptors originate from a woman in her late teens or twenties with Graves' ophthalmopathy.

This clonotype was counted ten times or more. A much bigger clone sits one base away, suggesting this may be a read error. The chain uses TRBV6-5 and TRBJ1-1; 7 nucleotides line up with TRBD1. Germline loops: CDR1 MNHEY, CDR2 SVGAGI. This CDR3 region has 17 residues. The CDR3 loop reads CASSYSRDSSANTEALF. The CDR3 nucleotides read TGTGCCAGCAGTTACTCGAGGGACAGTTCGGCCAACACTGAAGCTCTCTTT.

In its sample, this clonotype was seen many times. A much larger clone lies a single base off, so this may be a read error. The V gene is TRBV7-8, the J gene TRBJ2-5, with D possibly TRBD1 on 6 matching bases. CDR1 and CDR2 (germline): SGHVS, FQNEAQ. The CDR3 is 15 residues long. V was clipped by 1 base and J by 4 bases, with 13 bases between them. DNA for the CDR3: TGTGCCAGCAGCTTAGTCGGGACAAGGCGAGAGACCCAGTACTTC. The encoded protein is CASSLVGTRRETQYF.